Each of the 2 T cell receptor beta chains below was sequenced from the same sample in a study of T-cell memory formation after mild COVID-19. TCRdb recomputed calls from the 5' RACE reads with MiXCR, one row per CDR3 protein. The sample has some 350,000 distinct CDR3 sequences; 10% to 15% are singletons. Specimen: PBMCs or a T cell subset sorted from them (not recorded which). The receptors shown here come from a young man who had mild COVID-19 (a few samples of this study predate the infection). Cell type and time point are not known.

The J gene is TRBJ2-1, the V gene TRBV9; possibly TRBD1 for D (5 bases). This CDR3 has 15 residues. Germline V lookup: CDR1 SGDLS, CDR2 YYNGEE. V lost 0 bases and J 4 bases, leaving 11 bases between the germline ends. The CDR3 here is CASSVGGRIYNEQFF. DNA of the CDR3: TGTGCCAGCAGCGTAGGGGGCAGAATTTACAATGAGCAGTTCTTC.

This clonotype has more than one count but fewer than ten. V and J are TRBV10-3 and TRBJ2-5; no firm D call. The CDR3 sequence is 13 residues long. With 2 bases removed from V and 0 bases from J, the gap between germline ends came to 4 bases. Germline values: CDR1 ENHRY, CDR2 SYGVKD. This chain's CDR3 is CAISEVDQETQYF. In DNA form, the CDR3 reads TGTGCCATCAGTGAGGTAGACCAAGAGACCCAGTACTTC.